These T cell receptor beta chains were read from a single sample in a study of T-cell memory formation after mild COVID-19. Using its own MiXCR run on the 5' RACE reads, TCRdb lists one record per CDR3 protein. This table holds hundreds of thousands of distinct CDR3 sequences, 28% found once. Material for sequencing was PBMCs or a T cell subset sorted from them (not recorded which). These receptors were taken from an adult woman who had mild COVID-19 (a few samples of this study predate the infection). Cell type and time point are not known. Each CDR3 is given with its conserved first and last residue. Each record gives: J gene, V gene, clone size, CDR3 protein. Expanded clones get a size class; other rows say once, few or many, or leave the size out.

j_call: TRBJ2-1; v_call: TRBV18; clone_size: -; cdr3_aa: CASSPLAAYYNEQFF
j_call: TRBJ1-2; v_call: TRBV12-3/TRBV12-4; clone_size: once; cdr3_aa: CASSPLDLYTF
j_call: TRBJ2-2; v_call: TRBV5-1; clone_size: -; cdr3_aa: CASSLRIQAEGTGELFF
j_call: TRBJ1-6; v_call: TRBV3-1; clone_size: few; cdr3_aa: CASSPPSIISGSYNSPLHF
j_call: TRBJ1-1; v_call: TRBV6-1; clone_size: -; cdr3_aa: CASTEWRADTEAFF
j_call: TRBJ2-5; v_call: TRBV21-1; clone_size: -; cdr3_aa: CASRADTSPLAWGQYF
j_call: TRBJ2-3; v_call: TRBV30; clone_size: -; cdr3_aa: CAWTHTDTQYF
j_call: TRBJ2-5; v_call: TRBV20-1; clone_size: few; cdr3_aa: CSARRNSGETQYF
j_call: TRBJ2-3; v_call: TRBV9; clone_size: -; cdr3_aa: CASSVGTSGSDTQYF
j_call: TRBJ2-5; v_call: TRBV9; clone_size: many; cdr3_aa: CASSSQTGDTGETQYF
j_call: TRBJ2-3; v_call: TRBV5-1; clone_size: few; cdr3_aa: CASSLFVQGATDTQYF
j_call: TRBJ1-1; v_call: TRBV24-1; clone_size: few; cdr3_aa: CATSSRYTEAFF
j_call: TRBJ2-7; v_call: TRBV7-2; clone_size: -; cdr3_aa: CASNASPYYEQYF
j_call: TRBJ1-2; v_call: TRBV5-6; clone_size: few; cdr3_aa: CASSFRTGRLNYGYTF
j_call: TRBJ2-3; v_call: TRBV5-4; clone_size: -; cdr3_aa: CASSPGLAAIADTQYF
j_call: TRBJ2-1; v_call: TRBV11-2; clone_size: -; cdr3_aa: CASSSYPRLAGGPHNEQFF
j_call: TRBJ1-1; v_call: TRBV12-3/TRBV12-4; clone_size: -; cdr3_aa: CASSLWQNTEAFF
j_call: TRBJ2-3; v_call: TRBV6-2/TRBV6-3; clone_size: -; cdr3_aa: CASAGTEHTDTQYF
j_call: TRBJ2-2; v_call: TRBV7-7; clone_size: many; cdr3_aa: CASSVGTAGELFF
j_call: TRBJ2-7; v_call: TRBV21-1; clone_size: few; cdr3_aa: CASSKGDSYEQYF
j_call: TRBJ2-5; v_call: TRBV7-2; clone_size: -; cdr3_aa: CASRVAGGPSYVETQYF
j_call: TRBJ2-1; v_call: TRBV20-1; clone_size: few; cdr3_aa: CSATLGTSMVNEQFF
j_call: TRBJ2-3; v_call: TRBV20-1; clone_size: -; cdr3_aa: CSGSGSGDTQYF
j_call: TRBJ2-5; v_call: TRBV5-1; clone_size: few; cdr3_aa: CASSLMNGGIKTQYF
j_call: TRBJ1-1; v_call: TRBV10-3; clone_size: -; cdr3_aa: CAISESNDGTGNTEAFF
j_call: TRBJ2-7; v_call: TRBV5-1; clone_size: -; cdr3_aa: CASSPSGVGASYEQYF
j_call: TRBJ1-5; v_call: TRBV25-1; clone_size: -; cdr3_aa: CASSGQGHQPQHF
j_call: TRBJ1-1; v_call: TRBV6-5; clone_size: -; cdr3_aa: CASTNGGQRTEAFF
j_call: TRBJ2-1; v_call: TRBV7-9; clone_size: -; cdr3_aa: CASSFWLGGAIIADEQFF
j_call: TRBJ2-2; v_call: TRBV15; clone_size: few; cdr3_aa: CATRRPGGNTGELFF
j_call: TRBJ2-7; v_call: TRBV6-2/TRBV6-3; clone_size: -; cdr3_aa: CASSSGSYYEQYF
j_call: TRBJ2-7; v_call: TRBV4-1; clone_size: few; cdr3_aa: CASSQGTGDYEQYF
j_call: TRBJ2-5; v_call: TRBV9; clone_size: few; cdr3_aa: CASSKDAGAVQETQYF
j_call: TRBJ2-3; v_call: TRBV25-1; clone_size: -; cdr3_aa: CASMGWTGDGNTQYF
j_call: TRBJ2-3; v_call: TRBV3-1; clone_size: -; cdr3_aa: CASSLDSTSEADTQYF
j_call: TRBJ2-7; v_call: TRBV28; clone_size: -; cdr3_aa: CASSSPGTGIRGEQYF
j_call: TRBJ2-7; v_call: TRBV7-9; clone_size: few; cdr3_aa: CASSLERVPYEQYF
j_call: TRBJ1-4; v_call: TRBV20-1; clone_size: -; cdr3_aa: CSARDADGFAAKSRRGLFF
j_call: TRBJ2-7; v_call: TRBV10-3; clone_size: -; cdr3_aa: CAIRGTGGYEQYF
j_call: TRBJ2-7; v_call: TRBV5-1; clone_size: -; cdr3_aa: CASNLDRGPYEQYF
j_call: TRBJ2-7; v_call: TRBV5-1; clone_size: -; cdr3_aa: CASSGTDVDEQYF
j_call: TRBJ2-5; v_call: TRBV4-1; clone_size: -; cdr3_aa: CASSQAGTSGKETQYF
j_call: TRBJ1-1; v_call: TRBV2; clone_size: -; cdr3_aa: CASSEGQVGANTEAFF
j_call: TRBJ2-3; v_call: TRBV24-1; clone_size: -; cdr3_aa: CATSDPLADTQYF
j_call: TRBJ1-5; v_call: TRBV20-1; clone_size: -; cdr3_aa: CSARVVLGQGSNQPQHF
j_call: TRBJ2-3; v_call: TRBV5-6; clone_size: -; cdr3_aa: CASSSPSGRTADTQYF
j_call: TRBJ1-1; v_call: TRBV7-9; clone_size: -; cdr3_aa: CASSLGEATEAFF
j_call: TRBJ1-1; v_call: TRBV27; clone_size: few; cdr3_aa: CASSLGPRTEAFF
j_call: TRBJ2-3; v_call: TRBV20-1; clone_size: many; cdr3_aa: CSARGLAGAHPDTQYF
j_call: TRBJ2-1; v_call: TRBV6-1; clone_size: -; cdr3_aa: CASTWGGNYNEQFF
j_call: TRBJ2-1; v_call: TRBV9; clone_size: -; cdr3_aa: CASSGLAGLYNEQFF
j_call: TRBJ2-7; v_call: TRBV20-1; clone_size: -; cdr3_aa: CSARDPSGGNEQYF
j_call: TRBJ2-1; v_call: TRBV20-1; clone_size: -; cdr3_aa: CSARATTRSFF
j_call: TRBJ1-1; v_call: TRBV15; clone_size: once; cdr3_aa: CATSRLPFRDINTEAFF
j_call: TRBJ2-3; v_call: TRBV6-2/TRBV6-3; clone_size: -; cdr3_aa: CASSYRAGGTADTQYF
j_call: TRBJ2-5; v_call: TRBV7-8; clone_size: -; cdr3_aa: CASSLGWADNQETQYF
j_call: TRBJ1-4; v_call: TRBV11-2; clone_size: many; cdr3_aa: CASSSQMDGPNEKLFF